The table lists the clone carrying this T cell receptor (beta chain) with many counts. Its specificity is unknown. The data derive from a study of T cells in Graves' hyperthyroidism and ophthalmopathy. Authors of the study amplified TCR beta CDR3 regions from RNA transcripts. A first-round RT-PCR of the TCR CDR3 used the HTBI primer set. MiXCR, run by TCRdb on the multiplex PCR reads, gives a single entry per CDR3 protein. This table has about 610,000 distinct CDR3 sequences, over 12% appearing once. Each ophthalmopathy patient scored at least 3 on the Clinical Activity Score and at least 4 on NOSPECS grade, with duration under 3 months. Study observations and caveats: Model predictions of ophthalmopathy came a median around 6.5 months before onset. Using 13 V-J features, a model discriminated ophthalmopathy from stable hyperthyroidism. Also found in blood were most expanded thyroid clonotypes above 0.001.

Trimming cost V 2 bases and J 4 bases, with 12 bases left between them. The CDR3 runs 15 residues. Germline V gene sequence: CDR1 LNHDA, CDR2 SQIVND (reference sequence). The sequencing input was blood. This receptor was taken from a woman in her thirties or forties with Graves' ophthalmopathy. This chain connects TRBV19 to TRBJ2-1, with D perhaps matching TRBD2 (7 bases). The CDR3 DNA sequence: TGTGCCAGTAGTATAATCAGCGGGACATACAATGAGCAGTTCTTC. Protein: CASSIISGTYNEQFF.